Described below is a single TCR beta chain sequence and its context. The data were obtained in a study of OX40 agonist ivuxolimab in advanced cancers. Only in-frame clones appear in the TCRdb table, and some are missing; sequencing was by immunoSEQ multiplex PCR. The sample yields 95,000 to 100,000 clones, about 92% seen once. The CDR3 contains 17 residues. Per the germline V gene, CDR1 is LNHNV and CDR2 is YYDKDF (reference sequence). Between the trimmed V and J ends, which lost 1 base and 0 bases, there was a span of 13 bases. The sequence was obtained from an adult with an advanced solid tumor such as melanoma, head and neck, liver or kidney cancer. Sequencing was performed on CD4+ or CD8+ T cells sorted from blood, taken in a trial of the OX40 agonist ivuxolimab. The rearrangement links TRBV15 to TRBJ1-3; a possible D gene is TRBD1 (6 bases). CDR3 nucleotide sequence: TGTGCCACCAGCAGAGTCGGGGGCCTTCTCTCTGGAAACACCATATATTTT. Its translation is CATSRVGGLLSGNTIYF.